This T cell receptor beta chain stems from a study of CD8+ T cells in alopecia areata. Study results and caveats: Affected lesional scalp, above all in alopecia totalis/universalis, was more clonal than normal scalp.

TCR sequencing used cDNA made by reverse transcription of extracted RNA. Some clones are missing from TCRdb's copy, which holds only in-frame ones; the method was immunoSEQ multiplex PCR. The sample holds about 110,000 clones; under 60% are singletons and the top ten take over 20%. As concerns this clone: Its antigen is still unknown.

Lesional scalp tissue (obtained by punch biopsy) and peripheral blood were collected from alopecia areata patients. This CDR3 comprises 14 residues. V shed 0 bases and J shed 4 bases, with 10 bases lying between them. CDR1 and CDR2 from the germline V gene are SGDLS and YYNGEE. The chain carries TRBV9 and TRBJ1-2; D is possibly TRBD1 (6 bases). The sample comprised NKG2D-low CD8+ T cells sorted from blood. This TCR was sampled from a human donor with alopecia areata. CDR3 protein: CASSVDLDSYGYTF. In nucleotides, the CDR3 is TGTGCCAGCAGCGTAGATTTGGACAGCTATGGCTACACCTTC. Together with reference TRBV9 and TRBJ1-2, the CDR3 gives the full variable domain: DSGVTQTPKHLITATGQRVTLRCSPRSGDLSVYWYQQSLDQGLQFLIQYYNGEERAKGNILERFSAQQFPDLHSELNLSSLELGDSALYFCASSVDLDSYGYTFGSGTRLTVV.